This T cell receptor (delta chain) was profiled in a study of Vδ1+ human thymocytes. Study-wide results and caveats: Donors shared many TRG clonotypes but few TRD clonotypes. Highly polyclonal TRG and TRD repertoires with Gaussian CDR3 length distributions appeared in thymus. The authors advised highly purified populations and single-cell validation.

RNA was extracted from the cells and then reverse transcribed. Multiplex PCR used pooled V-gene forward primers and a constant-region reverse primer to amplify CDR3s. TCRdb processed the multiplex PCR reads again with the CATT caller. The sample holds about 54,000 delta-chain clones; approximately 15% are singletons and the top ten take 0.5%. Concerning this clone itself: What it recognizes is unknown.

Deletions cut 2 bases from V and 0 bases from J, with 22 bases between. This CDR3 contains 19 residues. Germline V lookup: CDR1 TSWWSYY, CDR2 QGS. This chain links TRDV1 with TRDJ1, with D perhaps matching TRDD3 (5 bases). The sample comprised Vdelta1+ gamma-delta thymocytes from the thymus. This sample's subset: FACS-sorted CD3+ TCRalphabeta- TCRVdelta1+ TCRVdelta2- thymocytes. This clonotype originated in a boy under two years old who had congenital heart surgery. The CDR3 nucleotides are TGTGCTCTTGGGGAATATCGGGGGGGGTTCGCGGGGTACACCGATAAACTCATCTTT. It is translated as CALGEYRGGFAGYTDKLIF.